The next 10 T cell receptor beta chains were all read from a single sample in a study of cytomegalovirus exposure and HLA in healthy donors. Using immunoSEQ multiplex PCR, the repertoire was profiled, and TCRdb retains in-frame clones only, with some absent. The table includes 150,000 to 200,000 clones, roughly 84% detected once. Sequencing input: PBMCs. Every receptor here comes from a man aged 30-40 years in good health and CMV-seropositive.

This rearrangement joins TRBV5-1 to TRBJ1-2, with D perhaps matching TRBD1 (6 bases). The V and J ends lost 1 base and 8 bases respectively, with 15 bases between them. This CDR3 comprises 14 residues. In germline, CDR1 is SGHRS, CDR2 YFSETQ. CDR3 protein: CASSLREGGVGYTF. The CDR3 DNA follows: TGCGCCAGCAGCTTGCGCGAAGGGGGTGTGGGCTACACCTTC.

The chain uses TRBV14 and TRBJ2-7, with TRBD2 matching over 14 bases. Germline CDR1 SGHDN, CDR2 FVKESK. CDR3 length: 18 residues. The J segment lost 2 bases and the V segment lost 0 bases, leaving 6 bases of the junction unmatched. CDR3 in DNA: TGTGCCAGCAGCCAAGAGGGGACTAGCGGGAGTAGAACCTACGAGCAGTACTTC. This sequence encodes CASSQEGTSGSRTYEQYF.

This chain connects TRBV4-1 to TRBJ2-2, with 7 bases matching TRBD1. CDR3 length: 14 amino acids. Germline V gives CDR1 MGHRA, CDR2 YSYEKL. Trimming cost V 1 base and J 6 bases; bases outside gene matches: 2. The CDR3 nucleotides read TGCGCCAGCAGCCAAGGACAGGGCCCCGGGGAGCTGTTTTTT. It yields the protein CASSQGQGPGELFF.

The genes are TRBV11-2 and TRBJ2-1; 13 nucleotides match TRBD2. The CDR3 length is 16 residues. J gave up 6 bases and V 5 bases, and 7 bases lay outside the gene matches. CDR1 is SGHAT, CDR2 FQNNGV, per germline. The CDR3: CASSPSGLAGVNEQFF. The CDR3 nucleotides read TGTGCCAGCAGCCCCTCCGGACTAGCGGGAGTCAATGAGCAGTTCTTC.

The chain combines TRBV30 with TRBJ1-5; weak D call: TRBD1 (6 bases). Trimming stripped 3 bases from V and 3 bases from J, with 12 bases between. CDR3 length: 14 residues. CDR1 GTSNPN and CDR2 SVGIG come from the germline V gene (reference sequence). The CDR3 DNA reads as TGTGCCTGGAGCCCTACAGGGACCAATCAGCCCCAGCATTTT. Protein sequence: CAWSPTGTNQPQHF.

This clone was recorded only once. V and J are TRBV10-1 and TRBJ2-3; 8 nucleotides align to TRBD1. Germline V gene data show CDR1 as WNHNN and CDR2 as SYGVQD (reference sequence). Trimming took 1 base from V and 4 from J; bases not matched to a gene: 4. The CDR3 is 15 amino acids. CDR3 in DNA: TGCGCCAGCAGTGAGTTCGGACAGGGCGCAGATACGCAGTATTTT. Its protein is CASSEFGQGADTQYF.

This clone was detected only once. This chain uses TRBV5-6 with TRBJ2-7; 7 nucleotides line up with TRBD1. Trimming cost V 4 bases and J 1 base; bases outside gene matches: 2. CDR1 is SGHDT, CDR2 YYEEEE, per germline. The CDR3 totals 13 residues. CDR3 nucleotides: TGTGCCAGCAGCCCGGGACAGTCCTACGAGCAGTACTTC. This translates into CASSPGQSYEQYF.

The rearrangement uses TRBV10-3 and TRBJ2-2; the D gene is possibly TRBD1 (5 bases). This CDR3 has 18 amino acids. The germline gives CDR1 ENHRY, CDR2 SYGVKD. V was pared by 5 bases and J by 3 bases, with 22 bases between. CDR3 sequence reads: CAISTAGHSLTDTGELFF. Written as DNA, the CDR3 is TGTGCCATCAGTACAGCAGGGCACTCTCTGACGGACACCGGGGAGCTGTTTTTT.

This rearrangement joins TRBV5-6 to TRBJ1-2; D remains ambiguous. V lost 0 bases and J lost 2, with 11 bases in between. The CDR3 is 15 amino acids. Germline CDR1 is SGHDT and CDR2 is YYEEEE. The CDR3 reads CASSLVGRQNYGYTF. The CDR3 coding sequence is TGTGCCAGCAGCTTGGTGGGCAGGCAAAACTATGGCTACACCTTC.

This chain uses TRBV11-2 with TRBJ1-1; D gene ambiguous. This CDR3 has 13 residues. Between the trimmed V and J ends, which lost 5 bases and 1 base, there was a span of 8 bases. The germline V gene encodes CDR1 SGHAT and CDR2 FQNNGV. CDR3 sequence: CASSQVWNTEAFF. The CDR3 nucleotides read TGTGCCAGCAGCCAGGTCTGGAACACTGAAGCTTTCTTT.